This entry is about one T cell receptor (beta chain). Its target is unknown. Naive CD8 isolation took CD45RO-negative cells positively selected for CCR7 and excluded terminally differentiated effector memory CD45RA+ cells. This sample is part of a study of shared clonotypes between healthy human individuals. The V gene end was trimmed by 4 bases and the J gene end by 1 base; junction bases not matched to a gene: 1. Germline V gene data show CDR1 as MDHEN and CDR2 as SYDVKM. This CDR3 is 15 amino acids long. This table comes from immunoSEQ multiplex PCR, and its TCRdb copy is limited to in-frame clones, with some not included. The sample contains about 700,000 clones, around 90% of which appear only once. Whole-study findings and limits: Naive subsets generally exceeded memory subsets in estimated richness.

The sequenced material came from naive CD8+ T cells sorted from blood. The chain links TRBV28 to TRBJ2-1, with 10 bases identical to TRBD2. This clonotype was sampled from a man aged 30 to 45 in good health. The CDR3 region has the DNA TGTGCCAGCAGTTGGGGACTAGCGTCCTACAATGAGCAGTTCTTC. Translation gives CASSWGLASYNEQFF.